This T cell receptor beta chain was obtained from a study of T cells in Graves' hyperthyroidism and ophthalmopathy. Whole-study results and caveats: Most clonotypes that expanded in the thyroid above 0.001 also showed up in blood. For ophthalmopathy, model prediction preceded onset by a median about 6 months.

Amplification yielded TCR beta CDR3 regions, with RNA transcripts as the source. RT-PCR in the first round (using the HTBI primer set) targeted the TCR CDR3. TCRdb fed the multiplex PCR reads into MiXCR, producing one record per CDR3 protein. The sample has approximately 420,000 distinct CDR3 sequences, about 16% seen once. The CDR3 is 16 amino acids. Germline-derived CDR1 and CDR2 are MDHEN and SYDVKM. V shed 3 bases and J 5 bases; nucleotides not matched to a gene: 12. This clonotype was detected many times. Its antigen is still unknown. The chain is built from TRBV28 and TRBJ1-1, with TRBD1 identical over 7 bases. This TCR derives from a woman aged 25 to 39 with Graves' hyperthyroidism. Sequences were obtained from blood. The CDR3 reads CASSFWGTGVKTEAFF. The CDR3 bases are TGTGCCAGCAGTTTCTGGGGTACAGGGGTTAAGACTGAAGCTTTCTTT.